Reported below is one T cell receptor beta chain. Its antigen remains unidentified. The V gene's germline CDR1 is SGHRS and CDR2 YFSETQ. V lost 1 base, J lost 3 bases, and 19 bases lay in between. The CDR3 is made up of 17 amino acids. The entry originates in a study of T cell repertoires in cytomegalovirus infection. On the study more broadly: CMV infection plus the matching HLA type was flagged by public TCR beta signatures. General study results and limits: Dominating the ex vivo response were TCR beta clonotypes that were CMV-specific and HLA-C-restricted.

TCRdb reprocessed the reads with MiXCR, giving one entry per CDR3 protein. Of approximately 100,000 distinct CDR3 sequences detected, about a quarter appear once; the ten largest clones hold 35% to 50%. Material: CD8+ T cells from PBMCs. This TCR was recovered from a human donor in good health (CMV status not recorded). Some clones in this sample may be carry-over from other donors' samples. V and J are TRBV5-1 and TRBJ1-1; a possible D gene is TRBD1 (5 bases). The CDR3 protein is CASSLRSGGTGDTEAFF. CDR3 in DNA: TGCGCCAGCAGCTTGCGGTCCGGGGGGACCGGTGACACTGAAGCTTTCTTT. The full variable domain, with the rest looked up from reference TRBV5-1 and TRBJ1-1, is KAGVTQTPRYLIKTRGQQVTLSCSPISGHRSVSWYQQTPGQGLQFLFEYFSETQRNKGNFPGRFSGRQFSNSRSEMNVSTLELGDSALYLCASSLRSGGTGDTEAFFGQGTRLTVV.